This T cell receptor beta chain derives from a study of tumor-infiltrating lymphocytes in primary liver carcinoma. General study results and limits: Tumor-adjacent and tumor-blood pairs shared less of their repertoires than tumor region pairs shared.

This CDR3 has 14 residues. CDR1 and CDR2 from the germline V gene are MDHEN and SYDVKM. Trimming cost V 2 bases and J 5 bases, with 10 bases left between them. Blood RNA came from unsorted whole blood; germline DNA was also extracted. TCR beta cDNA was prepared out of roughly 520 ng total RNA by means of a constant-region primer. A slightly modified ARM-PCR protocol with three nested multiplex PCR rounds produced these TCR beta libraries. TRBV1-TRBV30 forward and Cbeta reverse primers drove the first two approximately 10-cycle rounds. TCRdb re-analysed the multiplex PCR reads in MiXCR, keeping a single row per CDR3 protein. The sample has about 310,000 distinct CDR3 sequences; around three fifths are singletons. Points on this clonotype: Antigen specificity is unknown. This may be a read error: a much more frequent sequence differs by one nucleotide.

The sequence was collected from a man in his forties with primary liver carcinoma and hepatitis B virus infection. The sample comprised peripheral blood. The rearrangement uses TRBV28 and TRBJ2-1; D gene unclear. CDR3 amino acids: CASSLVGFDNEQFF. CDR3 in DNA: TGTGCCAGCAGTTTAGTGGGTTTCGACAATGAGCAGTTCTTC. The full variable domain, completed using reference TRBV28 and TRBJ2-1, is DVKVTQSSRYLVKRTGEKVFLECVQDMDHENMFWYRQDPGLGLRLIYFSYDVKMKEKGDIPEGYSVSREKKERFSLILESASTNQTSMYLCASSLVGFDNEQFFGPGTRLTVL.